The 6 T cell receptor beta chains given below trace back to one sample, sequenced in a study of blood T cell repertoires in COVID-19. Profiled with immunoSEQ multiplex PCR; TCRdb holds only in-frame clones, not every one. The profile covers some 83,000 clones, with roughly 80% appearing a single time and over 4.5% taken by the ten largest. Specimen: peripheral blood. These receptors all stem from a man in his 60s with active or convalescent COVID-19.

The V call is TRBV19, the J call TRBJ1-3; no firm D call. The CDR3 spans 15 residues. Between the trimmed V and J ends, which lost 4 bases and 0 bases, there was a span of 10 bases. CDR1 is LNHDA, CDR2 SQIVND, per germline (reference sequence). The CDR3 is CASSKLIDSGNTIYF. The CDR3 nucleotides read TGTGCCAGTAGTAAGTTGATAGACTCTGGAAACACCATATATTTT.

The V and J genes are TRBV6-1 and TRBJ2-1; 9 positions match TRBD1. The V segment lost 3 bases and the J segment 8 bases; nucleotides outside the gene matches: 11. The CDR3 contains 16 residues. The germline V gene has CDR1 MNHNS and CDR2 SASEGT. CDR3 nucleotide sequence: TGTGCCAGCAGTGACGGGGGACAGGGTGGGTCCTATGAGCAGTTCTTC. Protein sequence: CASSDGGQGGSYEQFF.

The V and J genes are TRBV19 and TRBJ1-1; TRBD1 might be the D (6 bases). V shed 5 bases and J shed 1 base, with 8 bases lying between them. Germline-derived CDR1 and CDR2 are LNHDA and SQIVND (reference sequence). This CDR3 has 13 residues. Here the CDR3 DNA reads TGTGCCAGTAGTCTACAGGGGAACACTGAAGCTTTCTTT. It is translated as CASSLQGNTEAFF.

This clone has at least ten counts. The genes are TRBV4-2 and TRBJ2-2; TRBD2 matches at 13 bases. Germline V gene sequence: CDR1 LGHNA, CDR2 YNFKEQ. This CDR3 has 21 amino acids. J was trimmed by 2 bases and V by 3 bases; bases with no gene match: 15. The CDR3 loop reads CASSHTVGGLAGAHNTGELFF. CDR3 DNA: TGTGCCAGCAGCCATACTGTGGGCGGACTAGCGGGGGCCCACAACACCGGGGAGCTGTTTTTT.

This sequence joins TRBV6-5 and TRBJ1-2; D is uncertain. The CDR3 totals 14 residues. Per the germline V gene, CDR1 is MNHEY and CDR2 is SVGAGI. Trimming left V 0 bases short and J 1 base short, with 6 bases between. The CDR3 DNA reads as TGTGCCAGCAGTTACTCGTACAATAACTATGGCTACACCTTC. It is translated as CASSYSYNNYGYTF.

This clone was seen a single time. The CDR3 reads CASSEGPGGLGNIQYF. In DNA form, the CDR3 reads TGTGCCAGCAGTGAAGGCCCGGGGGGCCTGGGAAACATTCAGTACTTC. This chain uses TRBV6-1 with TRBJ2-4; tentatively, D is TRBD2 (7 bases). V was cut by 1 base and J by 6 bases, with 16 bases left in between. The germline CDR1 and CDR2 sequences are MNHNS and SASEGT. The CDR3 runs to 16 residues.